This TCR beta chain was profiled in a study of T cells after yellow fever vaccination. It was through 5'RACE template switching that TCR cDNA was made, with a universal primer site and UMIs added. TCRdb reanalysed the 5' RACE reads using MiXCR and keeps one entry per CDR3 protein. The data contain under 300,000 distinct CDR3 sequences, roughly 13% of them seen just once; the ten biggest clones take up approximately 0.49%. This clonotype was seen more than once but under ten times. The ends were cut back, 4 bases at V and 4 bases at J, with 14 bases in the middle. From germline, CDR1 is LGHNA and CDR2 YNFKEQ. There are 14 residues in the CDR3.

The sequencing used CD4+ T cells sorted from PBMCs, collected 45 days after the yellow fever booster vaccination. This sequence was found in a man younger than 45 who received the YFV17D yellow fever vaccine. The V call is TRBV4-2, the J call TRBJ2-7; D gene uncertain. CDR3 sequence reads: CASSPRLGGYEQYF. DNA of the CDR3: TGTGCCAGCAGCCCACGCCTAGGTGGGTACGAGCAGTACTTC.